These T cell receptor beta chains were read from a single sample in a study of cytomegalovirus exposure and HLA in healthy donors. Libraries were prepared by immunoSEQ multiplex PCR; TCRdb keeps only in-frame clonotypes and omits some of them. The repertoire includes around 90,000 clones, around 59% of them detected once, and roughly 2% sits in the top ten. Sequencing was performed on PBMCs. The receptor set was obtained from a human donor in good health. Each CDR3 is given with its conserved first and last residue. A D gene is named only where the DNA matches it firmly. Clone size is shown for a subset of rows, as once, few, many or a class of expanded clone.

j_call v_call clone_size d_call cdr3_nt cdr3_aa
TRBJ2-5 TRBV7-2 - TRBD2 TGTGCCAGCAGCCGGGGACTAGTGATCCGAGAGACCCAGTACTTC CASSRGLVIRETQYF
TRBJ2-7 TRBV7-2 - TRBD2 TGTGCCAGCAGCTTAGAAATTTTGGTAGCGGGCCACGAGCAGTACTTC CASSLEILVAGHEQYF
TRBJ2-5 TRBV6-5 - - TGTGCCAGCAGCTCCGGGAACCAAGAGACCCAGTACTTC CASSSGNQETQYF
TRBJ2-5 TRBV29-1 few - TGCAGCGTTGAAGACAGTGCGACTGGCCGGACCCAGTACTTC CSVEDSATGRTQYF
TRBJ2-7 TRBV4-1 - - TGCGCCAGCAGCCAAGATTGGCACACAAACTACGAGCAGTACTTC CASSQDWHTNYEQYF
TRBJ2-1 TRBV7-3 - TRBD1 TGTGCCAGCAGCCTCCGGACAGGGGCCTACAATGAGCAGTTCTTC CASSLRTGAYNEQFF
TRBJ1-2 TRBV5-1 once TRBD1 TGCGCCAGCAGCCCCGGACAGGCTAACTATGGCTACACCTTC CASSPGQANYGYTF
TRBJ2-1 TRBV2 - - TGTGCCAGCAGTGTAAGGAGTTATGATACAGGGTCGAGAGGGTACAATGAGCAGTTCTTC CASSVRSYDTGSRGYNEQFF
TRBJ1-1 TRBV9 - - TGTGCCAGCAGCCACGGGAGGGTTTATCGGGAATGGAACACTGAAGCTTTCTTT CASSHGRVYREWNTEAFF
TRBJ1-4 TRBV19 - TRBD1 TGTGCCAGTAGTCAGGACAGGGCCGAAGAAAAACTGTTTTTT CASSQDRAEEKLFF
TRBJ2-2 TRBV11-2 - TRBD1 TGTGCCAGCAACCTTAGACAGGGGGCTATAGGCGGGGAGCTGTTTTTT CASNLRQGAIGGELFF
TRBJ2-5 TRBV5-6 - - TGTGCCAGCAGCTTAGGACTGAGGGAGACCCAGTACTTC CASSLGLRETQYF
TRBJ1-2 TRBV5-1 once - TGTGTTAGCGGACCCGGAGGGTCGGAGAACTATGGCTACACCTTC CVSGPGGSENYGYTF
TRBJ1-5 TRBV7-9 - - TGTGCCAGCAGCCCCATGACAGGTAGCAATCAGCCCCAGCATTTT CASSPMTGSNQPQHF
TRBJ2-7 TRBV5-4 once - TGTGCCAGCAGCCACGAGACAGCAATCTACGAGCAGTACTTC CASSHETAIYEQYF
TRBJ1-2 TRBV5-1 - - TGCGCCAGCAGAGCACAGAACTATGGCTACACCTTC CASRAQNYGYTF
TRBJ1-4 TRBV9 - TRBD1 TGTGCCAGCAGCGCAGGGACAGGGGGTCATGAAAAACTGTTTTTT CASSAGTGGHEKLFF
TRBJ1-6 TRBV14 - TRBD1 TGTGCCAGCAGCCTAATCCCCCCGGGACAGGGCTATAATTCACCCCTCCACTTT CASSLIPPGQGYNSPLHF
TRBJ2-5 TRBV6-5 once - TGTGCCAGCAGTTACGGCCAGGGGCTAAAGGAGACCCAGTACTTC CASSYGQGLKETQYF
TRBJ2-6 TRBV7-3 - - TGTGCCAGCAGCTTGGGGGGTCCAAGATCTGGGGCCAACGTCCTGACTTTC CASSLGGPRSGANVLTF
TRBJ1-3 TRBV5-1 - - TGCGCCAGCAGCCCTTCAGATGTGGACACCATATATTTT CASSPSDVDTIYF
TRBJ1-2 TRBV4-1 - - TGCGCCAGCAGCCAAGAAGAGGAGGCTCCCTATGGCTACACCTTC CASSQEEEAPYGYTF
TRBJ1-2 TRBV25-1 few - TGTGCCTCCTATGAAAGTCGGGGCTACACCTTC CASYESRGYTF
TRBJ1-1 TRBV6-5 - TRBD1 TGTGCCAGCAGTACTAGGACAGGGAACACTGAAGCTTTCTTT CASSTRTGNTEAFF
TRBJ2-7 TRBV29-1 - TRBD1 TGCAGCGTCAAAGGACAGGTCTACGAGCAGTACTTC CSVKGQVYEQYF
TRBJ2-7 TRBV2 - - TGTGCCAGCAGTGATCTCCCGAGAGGTGAGCAGTACTTC CASSDLPRGEQYF
TRBJ2-3 TRBV5-4 - - TGTGCCAGCAGCTTGGGGGGAGTGGATACGCAGTATTTT CASSLGGVDTQYF
TRBJ2-3 TRBV7-9 - TRBD1 TGTGCCAGCAGCCCCGGGACAGGGGGAGATACGCAGTATTTT CASSPGTGGDTQYF
TRBJ2-4 TRBV29-1 - - TGCAGCGTGGGCGACCAAAACATTCAGTACTTC CSVGDQNIQYF
TRBJ1-6 TRBV30 - TRBD1 TGTGCCTGGGGGACAGGGGGCCGTTCACCCCTCCACTTT CAWGTGGRSPLHF
TRBJ1-1 TRBV7-2 - - TGTGCCAGCAGCTTAGTTCCTGGGCGGGACACTGAAGCTTTCTTT CASSLVPGRDTEAFF
TRBJ2-7 TRBV11-2 few - TGTGCCAGCAGCTTAGTCAGAATGGAGCAGTACTTC CASSLVRMEQYF
TRBJ2-2 TRBV7-3 - - TGTGCCAGCAGCTCCTACACCGGGGAGCTGTTTTTT CASSSYTGELFF
TRBJ2-2 TRBV4-3 - TRBD2 TGCGCCAGCAGCCAAGTAACTAGCGGGGGGATGAACACCGGGGAGCTGTTTTTT CASSQVTSGGMNTGELFF
TRBJ2-4 TRBV5-4 - TRBD1 TGTGCCAGCAGCTCAACCGACAGGGCTGTAGCCAAAAACATTCAGTACTTC CASSSTDRAVAKNIQYF
TRBJ1-3 TRBV7-9 - - TGTGCCAGCAGCAGCGACCGGAACTCTGGAAACACCATATATTTT CASSSDRNSGNTIYF
TRBJ2-5 TRBV7-9 once TRBD2 TGTGCCAGCAGCCCCTTGGGGGGGATAGAGACCCAGTACTTC CASSPLGGIETQYF
TRBJ1-2 TRBV18 - TRBD1 TGTGCCAGCTCACCACAGGGACAGGGAAACGTAGGCTACACCTTC CASSPQGQGNVGYTF
TRBJ2-5 TRBV4-2 - TRBD2 TGTGCCAGCAGGCGAACTAGCGGGGGGTTACAAGAGACCCAGTACTTC CASRRTSGGLQETQYF
TRBJ2-1 TRBV18 - - TGTGCCAGCTCACCAACGGGTGGTTACAATGAGCAGTTCTTC CASSPTGGYNEQFF
TRBJ2-7 TRBV6-5 - TRBD1 TGTGCCAGCAGACGACAGGGGGCCTACGAGCAGTACTTC CASRRQGAYEQYF
TRBJ1-2 TRBV10-3 once TRBD1 TGTGCCATCAGTGAGTTCAGGGGGGATGGCTACACCTTC CAISEFRGDGYTF